What follows are 24 T cell receptor beta chains derived from one specimen sequenced in a study of regulatory T cells in long-lasting Graves disease. CDR3-region Arm-PCR and iRepertoire HTBI primers produced the TCR beta libraries. MiXCR was run by TCRdb on the multiplex PCR reads, yielding one entry per CDR3 protein. This sample has some 600,000 distinct CDR3 sequences, with roughly 15% found just once. Time point defined: newly diagnosed GD, antithyroid drugs for less than 3 months. PBMC RNA was the source of the TCR library. This sample was shared with a second study, whose subject was T cells in Graves' hyperthyroidism and ophthalmopathy.

Sequences were derived from peripheral blood mononuclear cells (PBMCs), sampled at new diagnosis, from a patient treated with antithyroid drugs. The receptors were gathered from a man aged 18 to 30 with Graves disease.

V and J are TRBV7-9 and TRBJ1-2; TRBD1 might be the D (6 bases). CDR1 is SEHNR and CDR2 is FQNEAQ in the germline V gene (reference sequence). The ends were cut back, 6 bases at V and 1 base at J, with 9 bases in the middle. This CDR3 comprises 13 residues. Here the CDR3 DNA reads TGTGCCAGCAGAATGGACAGTAACTATGGCTACACCTTC. This sequence encodes CASRMDSNYGYTF. Complete variable domain (other parts from reference TRBV7-9 and TRBJ1-2): DTGVSQNPRHKITKRGQNVTFRCDPISEHNRLYWYRQTLGQGPEFLTYFQNEAQLEKSRLLSDRFSAERPKGSFSTLEIQRTEQGDSAMYLCASRMDSNYGYTFGSGTRLTVV.

The gene calls are TRBV30 and TRBJ2-5, with 10 bases that match TRBD2. The CDR3 is made up of 15 amino acids. Germline trimming cut 0 bases from V and 5 bases from J; bases unmatched to any gene: 6. Germline V gene lookup returns CDR1 GTSNPN and CDR2 SVGIG (reference sequence). In DNA form, the CDR3 reads TGTGCCTGGAGTGTACCAGCGGGAGGGACTGAGACCCAGTACTTC. The encoded protein is CAWSVPAGGTETQYF.

The chain employs TRBV7-9 and TRBJ2-7, with 10 bases aligning to TRBD1. This CDR3 region has 15 residues. The V gene end was trimmed by 1 base and the J gene end by 6 bases; junction bases not matched to a gene: 6. The germline V gene encodes CDR1 SEHNR and CDR2 FQNEAQ (reference sequence). The CDR3 is CASSLVGTGVGEQYF. CDR3 DNA sequence: TGTGCCAGCAGCTTAGTGGGGACAGGGGTAGGCGAGCAGTACTTC.

A note on this clonotype: A junction boundary mismatches the germline segment, possibly from a read error. The rearrangement uses TRBV5-1 and TRBJ1-1; 10 nucleotides line up with TRBD1. The CDR3 length is 13 residues. Germline CDR1 reads SGHRS; CDR2 reads YFSETQ. Written as DNA, the CDR3 is TGCACCAGCAGTCCCGGACAGGGGGGTGAAGCTTTCTTT. Its protein is CTSSPGQGGEAFF.

The genes are TRBV11-2 and TRBJ2-7; 10 positions match TRBD1. Unmatched junction bases numbered 8, after V lost 3 bases and J lost 3 bases. This CDR3 has 16 amino acids. Germline assignment: CDR1 SGHAT and CDR2 FQNNGV. The CDR3 DNA reads as TGTGCCAGCAGCTTTCCGGGACAGGGGTCCCTCTACGAGCAGTACTTC. This gives the protein CASSFPGQGSLYEQYF.

The chain uses TRBV7-8 and TRBJ2-5; 9 bases line up with TRBD1. CDR3 size: 14 residues. Germline values: CDR1 SGHVS, CDR2 FQNEAQ. With 5 bases clipped from V and 5 bases from J, the junction kept 6 bases outside the gene matches. CDR3 DNA sequence: TGTGCCAGCAGCCAAGTCGGACAGGGGGAGACCCAGTACTTC. Its protein is CASSQVGQGETQYF.

There are many counts of this clonotype. The rearrangement joins TRBV2 to TRBJ2-5; no definite D call. The germline CDR1 and CDR2 sequences are SNHLY and FYNNEI. V lost 6 bases and J lost 4, with 9 bases in between. The CDR3 has 12 amino acids. CDR3 nucleotides: TGTGCCAGCAGGCTCGTTGGAGAGACCCAGTACTTC. Translation gives CASRLVGETQYF. The whole variable domain, remainder taken from reference TRBV2 and TRBJ2-5, is EPEVTQTPSHQVTQMGQEVILRCVPISNHLYFYWYRQILGQKVEFLVSFYNNEISEKSEIFDDQFSVERPDGSNFTLKIRSTKLEDSAMYFCASRLVGETQYFGPGTRLLVL.

The gene calls are TRBV5-1 and TRBJ2-3; no clear D gene. The J call is in doubt because the DNA end fits TRBJ2-5 better. Germline V gene sequence: CDR1 SGHRS, CDR2 YFSETQ. CDR3 length: 15 residues. CDR3: CASSYPTTLAETQYF. The CDR3 DNA reads TGCGCCAGCAGTTACCCGACAACCTTGGCGGAGACCCAGTACTTC.

This clonotype was counted between two and nine times. The chain has TRBV6-1 and TRBJ1-6, with a weak D call TRBD1 (5 bases). The germline gives CDR1 MNHNS, CDR2 SASEGT. The CDR3 is made up of 15 amino acids. V was clipped by 5 bases and J by 9 bases, with 17 bases between them. CDR3 in amino acids: CASSRQTVVGSPLHF. As DNA, the CDR3 is TGTGCCAGCAGTCGTCAGACAGTAGTGGGTTCACCCCTCCACTTT.

In this sample, this clonotype turned up many times. This chain uses TRBV27 with TRBJ2-7, with no clear D. Trimming cost V 3 bases and J 3 bases, with 9 bases left between them. Germline CDR1 MNHEY, CDR2 SMNVEV (reference sequence). This CDR3 has 13 amino acids. The CDR3 DNA follows: TGTGCCAGCAGTTTCGTGCAGGACTACGAGCAGTACTTC. Its translation: CASSFVQDYEQYF.

This clonotype was counted only a few times. V gene TRBV20-1 combines with J gene TRBJ1-4, with 9 bases that match TRBD1. V gave up 0 bases and J gave up 7 bases; unmatched junction bases: 6. Germline CDR1 is DFQATT and CDR2 is SNEGSKA (reference sequence). The CDR3 sequence is 15 residues long. CDR3 DNA: TGCAGTGCTAGAGATCGGGGACAGGGAGCTGAAAAACTGTTTTTT. Protein sequence: CSARDRGQGAEKLFF.

This clonotype was recorded at least ten times. The rearrangement joins TRBV28 to TRBJ2-7, with 11 positions matching TRBD2. This CDR3 has 13 amino acids. From germline, CDR1 is MDHEN and CDR2 SYDVKM. Germline trimming cut 9 bases from V and 3 bases from J; bases unmatched to any gene: 4. The CDR3 loop reads CASTSGGLYEQYF. As DNA, the CDR3 is TGTGCCAGTACTAGCGGGGGACTCTACGAGCAGTACTTC.

This chain joins TRBV19 and TRBJ1-1; the D gene is possibly TRBD1 (6 bases). Trimming stripped 6 bases from V and 7 bases from J, with 12 bases between. The CDR3 is 12 residues long. CDR1 is LNHDA and CDR2 is SQIVND in the germline V gene (reference sequence). CDR3 in DNA: TGTGCCAGTAGAGGGGGGGGCATTGAAGCTTTCTTT. Translating gives CASRGGGIEAFF.

This clonotype occurred many times. One junction end does not reproduce the germline sequence, and a read error may be involved. The genes are TRBV20-1 and TRBJ1-5, with D unclear. This CDR3 spans 14 amino acids. The germline V gene has CDR1 DFQATT and CDR2 SNEGSKA (reference sequence). The CDR3 DNA reads as TGCAGTGCCAGAGGGCAGGAAGGAAATCAGCCCCAGCATTTT. This sequence encodes CSARGQEGNQPQHF.

This clonotype was recorded at least ten times. This rearrangement joins TRBV2 to TRBJ1-6; unclear D gene. The CDR3 extends over 10 amino acids. In germline, CDR1 is SNHLY, CDR2 FYNNEI. Trimming took 6 bases from V and 14 from J, leaving 8 bases between them. This chain's CDR3 is CASRARTLHF. DNA for the CDR3: TGTGCCAGCAGAGCAAGGACCCTCCACTTT.

V gene TRBV7-2 combines with J gene TRBJ2-1; 11 nucleotides agree with TRBD2. The CDR3 is 21 residues long. The V gene's germline CDR1 is SGHTA and CDR2 FQGNSA. V trimming: 7 bases; J trimming: 0 bases; junction bases outside the gene matches: 20. The CDR3 protein is CASTKPKPGLAAQSSYNEQFF. The CDR3 DNA follows: TGTGCCAGCACCAAACCCAAACCGGGACTAGCGGCTCAGAGCTCCTACAATGAGCAGTTCTTC.

For this clonotype: Mismatch with germline at one junction end may stem from a read error. The chain joins TRBV7-7 to TRBJ2-2; D is ambiguous. Germline assignment: CDR1 SSHAT and CDR2 FNYEAQ (reference sequence). The CDR3 spans 16 residues. The CDR3 coding sequence is TGTGCTAGCAGCTTAGAGAACGCCGCATTCACCGGGGAGCTGTTTTTT. Its translation is CASSLENAAFTGELFF.

This clonotype was seen at least ten times. The chain combines TRBV19 with TRBJ1-2; TRBD1 matches 7 bases. V lost 7 bases, J lost 4 bases, and 6 bases stayed unmatched. The V gene's germline CDR1 is LNHDA and CDR2 SQIVND (reference sequence). CDR3 size: 13 residues. For the CDR3, the DNA is TGTGCCAGTACCCCCGCAGGGGGCTATGGCTACACCTTC. This gives the protein CASTPAGGYGYTF.

This clonotype occurred a few times. The chain couples TRBV6-2 or TRBV6-3 to TRBJ2-1; tentatively, D is TRBD2 (5 bases). Germline V gives CDR1 MNHEY, CDR2 SVGEGT. The CDR3 contains 16 residues. With 6 bases removed from V and 2 bases from J, the gap between germline ends came to 17 bases. For the CDR3, the DNA is TGTGCCAGCAGGGGCGGACTGGCGGCTACCTACAATGAGCAGTTCTTC. Amino acid sequence: CASRGGLAATYNEQFF.

The chain couples TRBV7-2 to TRBJ1-3; D not resolved. This CDR3 spans 12 amino acids. Germline-derived CDR1 and CDR2 are SGHTA and FQGNSA. Trimming cost V 5 bases and J 8 bases, with 10 bases left between them. CDR3 bases: TGTGCCAGCAGCCCCGGTATGGACACCATATATTTT. This encodes CASSPGMDTIYF.

This clonotype was recorded a few times. V and J are TRBV20-1 and TRBJ2-3; 9 nucleotides match TRBD2. Per germline, CDR1 DFQATT and CDR2 SNEGSKA (reference sequence). The V and J ends lost 6 bases and 2 bases, in that order; junction bases with no gene match: 6. This CDR3 comprises 14 residues. CDR3 sequence (DNA): TGCAGTGCCCAGCGGGGGGCCGACACAGATACGCAGTATTTT. Its protein product is CSAQRGADTDTQYF.

This clonotype has a count of ten or more. This chain joins TRBV20-1 and TRBJ1-2; 9 bases are shared with TRBD1. Germline CDR1 reads DFQATT; CDR2 reads SNEGSKA (reference sequence). This CDR3 has 15 amino acids. Germline trimming cut 6 bases from V and 3 bases from J; bases unmatched to any gene: 11. CDR3 sequence (DNA): TGCAGTGCCACGCCCGGGACAGGGTGGTACTATGGCTACACCTTC. Translated, it gives CSATPGTGWYYGYTF.

V is TRBV6-1 and J is TRBJ2-3; TRBD2 agrees at 8 bases. The V gene end was trimmed by 5 bases and the J gene end by 2 bases; junction bases not matched to a gene: 9. The V gene's germline CDR1 is MNHNS and CDR2 SASEGT. CDR3 length: 16 residues. The CDR3 nucleotides are TGTGCCAGCAGTCCCATTAGCGGGACGACCACAGATACGCAGTATTTT. Its protein is CASSPISGTTTDTQYF.

This clonotype was counted many times. V and J are TRBV10-2 and TRBJ1-5; 7 bases match TRBD1. CDR1 and CDR2 (germline): WSHSY, SAAADI. The CDR3 has 14 amino acids. After removal of 2 bases from V and 2 bases from J, the junction contained 0 bases not matched to a gene. CDR3 amino acids: CASSETGGNQPQHF. The CDR3 region has the DNA TGCGCCAGCAGTGAGACAGGGGGCAATCAGCCCCAGCATTTT.